These T cell receptor beta chains were read from a single sample in a study of neurological immune-mediated disorders. TCRdb ran MiXCR on the 5' RACE reads and lists one entry per CDR3 protein. Here the sample spans roughly 45,000 distinct CDR3 sequences, approximately 2.8% being singletons. The sequenced sample was PBMCs. The origin of the receptors is a woman in her 50s with multiple sclerosis. Both conserved end residues are part of each CDR3. The order of the fields is clone size, D gene, V gene, J gene, CDR3 DNA, CDR3 protein. The D gene is left open where the match is weak. Size tells how often a clone was seen (once, few, many) or the class of an expanded clone, and some rows leave it out.

size: few; D: NA; V: TRBV6-5; J: TRBJ2-5; DNA: TGTGCCAGCAGCTCGCAGGGATACCAAGAGACCCAGTACTTC; CDR3: CASSSQGYQETQYF
size: medium-sized; D: NA; V: TRBV6-5; J: TRBJ2-5; DNA: TGTGCCAGCAGTTACCAGTACCCAAGCGAGACCCAGTACTTC; CDR3: CASSYQYPSETQYF
size: many; D: NA; V: TRBV6-5; J: TRBJ1-1; DNA: TGTGCCAGCAGTTACCCCGCCTCCGACACGCTGAACACTGAAGCTTTCTTT; CDR3: CASSYPASDTLNTEAFF
size: NA; D: NA; V: TRBV10-1; J: TRBJ2-5; DNA: TGCGCCACGCGGGGATCCGGAGCCTTGGAGACCCAGTACTTC; CDR3: CATRGSGALETQYF
size: many; D: NA; V: TRBV25-1; J: TRBJ2-7; DNA: TGTGCCCCCGAACGGGAGAGCTACGAGCAGTACTTC; CDR3: CAPERESYEQYF
size: many; D: TRBD1; V: TRBV7-9; J: TRBJ2-3; DNA: TGTGCCAGCAGCCCAAGACAGGGGGTGAGCACAGATACGCAGTATTTT; CDR3: CASSPRQGVSTDTQYF
size: many; D: TRBD2; V: TRBV20-1; J: TRBJ2-5; DNA: TGCAGTGCTTTTCGGGGGGGCGCCCCGGAGACCCAGTACTTC; CDR3: CSAFRGGAPETQYF
size: many; D: TRBD2; V: TRBV6-5; J: TRBJ2-1; DNA: TGTGCCAGCAGTCGGACTAGCGGGGTACAGTTCTTC; CDR3: CASSRTSGVQFF
size: many; D: NA; V: TRBV5-1; J: TRBJ2-1; DNA: TGCGCCAGCAGCTTGGTTCCGGGGGCCACATACAATGAGCAGTTCTTC; CDR3: CASSLVPGATYNEQFF
size: many; D: NA; V: TRBV9; J: TRBJ2-3; DNA: TGTGCCAGCAGCGTAGGGTCTAGCACAGATACGCAGTATTTT; CDR3: CASSVGSSTDTQYF
size: many; D: TRBD2; V: TRBV7-9; J: TRBJ2-3; DNA: TGTGCCAGCAGCACCCTAGCGGGGGGGCGGACAGATACGCAGTATTTT; CDR3: CASSTLAGGRTDTQYF
size: many; D: NA; V: TRBV7-2; J: TRBJ1-2; DNA: TGTGCCAGCAGCTTATCCACAGGGCACTATGGCTACACCTTC; CDR3: CASSLSTGHYGYTF
size: many; D: NA; V: TRBV5-1; J: TRBJ2-3; DNA: TGCGCCAGCAGCAAAGTAGAGGCAACCGTCACAGATACGCAGTATTTT; CDR3: CASSKVEATVTDTQYF
size: many; D: TRBD2; V: TRBV20-1; J: TRBJ2-1; DNA: TGCAGTGCTAGCCCGCCTCTAGCGGGAGTTCTCTCCTACAATGAGCAGTTCTTC; CDR3: CSASPPLAGVLSYNEQFF
size: many; D: TRBD1; V: TRBV3-1; J: TRBJ2-6; DNA: TGTGCCAGCAGCCAAAGAAGACAGGGCTCTGGGGCCAACGTCCTGACTTTC; CDR3: CASSQRRQGSGANVLTF
size: many; D: NA; V: TRBV5-1; J: TRBJ1-2; DNA: TGCGCCAGCAGCTTGGGACTCCTTGACGATGGCTACACCTTC; CDR3: CASSLGLLDDGYTF
size: many; D: NA; V: TRBV28; J: TRBJ2-7; DNA: TGTGCCAGCAGTTACAACGGCGGATCCCGGAGGTCCTACGAGCAGTACTTC; CDR3: CASSYNGGSRRSYEQYF
size: many; D: NA; V: TRBV5-1; J: TRBJ2-2; DNA: TGCGCCAGCAGCGCCGGAGACAACACCGGGGAGCTGTTTTTT; CDR3: CASSAGDNTGELFF